This T cell receptor (beta chain) was captured by sequencing in a study of T-cell memory formation after mild COVID-19. Trimming took 5 bases from V and 2 from J, leaving 13 bases between them. The CDR3 is 15 residues long. From germline, CDR1 is SGHTA and CDR2 FQGNSA. Via MiXCR, TCRdb re-called the 5' RACE reads, giving one row per CDR3 protein. Of 200,000 to 250,000 distinct CDR3 sequences in the sample, over 9% were seen once. This clonotype was counted ten times or more. This rearrangement joins TRBV7-2 to TRBJ2-1; D may be TRBD2 (5 bases). The source material was PBMCs or a T cell subset sorted from them (not recorded which). This receptor was taken from a man aged 18 to 35 who had mild COVID-19 (a few samples of this study predate the infection). Cell type and time point are not known. CDR3 in DNA: TGTGCCAGCAGCGCCACTAGATCCCCCTACAATGAGCAGTTCTTC. It yields the protein CASSATRSPYNEQFF.